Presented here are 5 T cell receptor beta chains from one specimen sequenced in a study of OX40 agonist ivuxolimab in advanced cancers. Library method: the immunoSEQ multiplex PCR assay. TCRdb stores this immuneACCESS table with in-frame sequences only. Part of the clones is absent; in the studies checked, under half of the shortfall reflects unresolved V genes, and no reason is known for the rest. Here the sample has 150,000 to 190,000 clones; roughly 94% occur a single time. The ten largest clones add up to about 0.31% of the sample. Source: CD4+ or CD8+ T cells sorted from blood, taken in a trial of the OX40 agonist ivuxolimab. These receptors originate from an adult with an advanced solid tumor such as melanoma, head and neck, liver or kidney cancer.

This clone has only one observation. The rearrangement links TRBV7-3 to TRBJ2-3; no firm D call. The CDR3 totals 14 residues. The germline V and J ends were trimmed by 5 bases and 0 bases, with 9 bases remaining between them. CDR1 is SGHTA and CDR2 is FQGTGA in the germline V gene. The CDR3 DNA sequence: TGTGCCAGCAGCCCTTATTCCAGCACAGATACGCAGTATTTT. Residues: CASSPYSSTDTQYF.

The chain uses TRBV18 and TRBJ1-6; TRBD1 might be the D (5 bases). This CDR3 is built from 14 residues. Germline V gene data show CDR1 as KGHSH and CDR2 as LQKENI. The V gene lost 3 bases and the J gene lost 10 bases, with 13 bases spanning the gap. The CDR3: CASSPDPGGSPLHF. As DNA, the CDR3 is TGTGCCAGCTCACCCGATCCCGGGGGGTCACCCCTCCACTTT.

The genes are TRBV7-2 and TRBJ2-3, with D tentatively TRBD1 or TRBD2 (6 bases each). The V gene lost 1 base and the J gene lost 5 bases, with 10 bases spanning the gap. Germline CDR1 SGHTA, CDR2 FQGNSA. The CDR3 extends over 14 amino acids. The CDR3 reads CASSLGGALDTQYF. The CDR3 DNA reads TGTGCCAGCAGCTTAGGGGGGGCCCTAGATACGCAGTATTTT.

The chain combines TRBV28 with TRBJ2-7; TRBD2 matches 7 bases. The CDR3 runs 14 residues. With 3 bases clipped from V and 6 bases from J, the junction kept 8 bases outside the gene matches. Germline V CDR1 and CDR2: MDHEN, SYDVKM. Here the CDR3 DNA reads TGTGCCAGCAGTTTCGGCGGGAGCACGGGCGAGCAGTACTTC. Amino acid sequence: CASSFGGSTGEQYF. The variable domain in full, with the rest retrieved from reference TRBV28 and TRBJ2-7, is DVKVTQSSRYLVKRTGEKVFLECVQDMDHENMFWYRQDPGLGLRLIYFSYDVKMKEKGDIPEGYSVSREKKERFSLILESASTNQTSMYLCASSFGGSTGEQYFGPGTRLTVT.

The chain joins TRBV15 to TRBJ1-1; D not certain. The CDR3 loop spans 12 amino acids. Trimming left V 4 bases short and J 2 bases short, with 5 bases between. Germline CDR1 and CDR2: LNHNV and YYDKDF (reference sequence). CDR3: CATSITNTEAFF. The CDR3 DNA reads TGTGCCACCAGCATCACAAACACTGAAGCTTTCTTT.